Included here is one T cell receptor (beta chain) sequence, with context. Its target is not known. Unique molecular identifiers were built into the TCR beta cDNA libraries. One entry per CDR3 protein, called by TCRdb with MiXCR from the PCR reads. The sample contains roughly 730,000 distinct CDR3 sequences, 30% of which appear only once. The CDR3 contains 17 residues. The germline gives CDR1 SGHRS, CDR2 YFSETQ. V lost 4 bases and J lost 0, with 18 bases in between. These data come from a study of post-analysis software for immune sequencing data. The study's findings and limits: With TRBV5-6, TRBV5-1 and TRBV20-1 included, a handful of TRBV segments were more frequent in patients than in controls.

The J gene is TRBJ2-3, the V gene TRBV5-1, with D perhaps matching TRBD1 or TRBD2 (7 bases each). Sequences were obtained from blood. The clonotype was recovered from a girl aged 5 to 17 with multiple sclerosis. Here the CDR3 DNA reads TGCGCCAGCAGCCGTACAGGGGACTACCTAAGCACAGATACGCAGTATTTT. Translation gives CASSRTGDYLSTDTQYF.